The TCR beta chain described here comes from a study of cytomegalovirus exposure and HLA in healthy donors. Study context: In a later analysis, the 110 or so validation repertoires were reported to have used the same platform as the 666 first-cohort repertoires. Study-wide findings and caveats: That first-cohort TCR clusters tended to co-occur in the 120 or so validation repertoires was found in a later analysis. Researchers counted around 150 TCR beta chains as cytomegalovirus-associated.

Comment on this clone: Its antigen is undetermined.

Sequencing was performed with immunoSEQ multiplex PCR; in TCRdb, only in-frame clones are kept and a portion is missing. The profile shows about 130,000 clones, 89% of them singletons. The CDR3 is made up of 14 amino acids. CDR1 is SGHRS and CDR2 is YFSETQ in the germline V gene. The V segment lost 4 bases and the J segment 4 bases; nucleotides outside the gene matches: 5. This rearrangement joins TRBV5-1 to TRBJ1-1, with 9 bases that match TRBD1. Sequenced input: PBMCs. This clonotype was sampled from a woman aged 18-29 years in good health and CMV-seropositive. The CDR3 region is CASSRGTGTTEAFF. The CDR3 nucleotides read TGCGCCAGCAGCAGAGGGACAGGGACCACTGAAGCTTTCTTT.